The present entry profiles one T cell receptor beta chain with its context. This sample stems from a study of blood T cell repertoires in COVID-19. Study-level information: Samples representing acute and convalescent COVID-19 were sourced from the United States, Italy and Spain.

Clones were read by immunoSEQ multiplex PCR, and TCRdb kept only the in-frame ones, dropping some. The table records some 270,000 clones, approximately 91% of them present only once. The source material was PBMCs or T cells enriched from blood (not recorded which). This clonotype originated in a woman aged 35 to 49 who had recovered from COVID-19.

CDR3 bases: TGCAGCGTCCGGGACTCCTACGAGCAGTACTTC. Its protein is CSVRDSYEQYF. V usage is TRBV29-1 and J usage is TRBJ2-7; a possible D gene is TRBD2 (5 bases). Trimming pared 6 bases from V and 0 bases from J, leaving 6 bases between. The CDR3 extends over 11 amino acids. Germline V gives CDR1 SQVTM, CDR2 ANQGSEA.